The source of this T cell receptor beta chain is a study of beta chain features in type 1 diabetes (dated by TCRdb to the late 2010s). About the study as a whole: Mean age, gender distribution, total cell number and subset yield were not different between patients and healthy donors. A total of around 110,000,000 sorted cells were examined across all samples, and RNA yield correlated strongly with the number of cells per subset. The study compared TCRB repertoires of sorted circulating CD4+ T cell subsets between recently diagnosed type 1 diabetes patients and matched healthy donors. Naive and central memory subsets were obtained from all 30 or so donors, but regulatory and stem cell-like memory subsets were isolated from only 8 patients and roughly 8 healthy donors. Findings and caveats that apply to the study as a whole: Patients with type 1 diabetes made fewer insertions and deleted more nucleotides at VDJ recombination sites, implying thymic rearrangement abnormalities. Shorter templates might be favored by PCR, yet because patient and control samples were amplified and corrected together, any such skew would affect both groups equally. Sequencing cDNA rather than genomic DNA could over-represent highly expressing activated cells, although activation and CD3 levels did not differ between groups. Type 1 diabetes patients showed a moderate but significant shortening of TCRB CDR3 length in all four CD4+ subsets. Only small numbers of individuals were included in the HLA sub-analyses, which left unresolved whether HLA type had any influence on TCRB rearrangement. Naive, central memory and regulatory TCRB repertoires appeared to be more alike among patients than among healthy donors.

Turning to this clone: Its specific antigen is unknown. No base-level quality is on record; no much larger clone is a single base apart.

CDR1 and CDR2 are read off the germline V gene as MNHNS and SASEGT. There are 17 amino acids in the CDR3, from cysteine to phenylalanine inclusive. Left in the record is the CDR3 DNA by itself, 51 bases read in frame from the first base. V sheds 2 bases and J sheds 0 bases, leaving 14 bases between their ends. Each donor gave one peripheral blood draw, around 0.12 L on average, collected into heparinised tubes. A BD FACSAria II and a panel including CD45RO, CCR7, CD25, CD127, CD95 and CD27 were used to sort naive, central memory, regulatory and stem cell-like memory CD4+ T cells. Purity was above 95% for every sorted population. PBMCs were isolated right away by Lymphoprep density gradient centrifugation and were stained directly, without culture. So that batch effects would be minimized, each experiment stained and sorted samples in pairs, pairing one healthy donor with one patient. The High Capacity cDNA Reverse Transcription Kit was used to reverse transcribe all of the isolated RNA, meaning that expressed TCRB transcripts were what got sequenced. Deep immunoSEQ sequencing was performed on naive, central memory and regulatory T cell samples, with an average of about 3.57 million total reads per sample. Sorted cells were lysed in RLT buffer and RNA was extracted with DNase-treated RNeasy Micro or Mini kits, depending on cell number. To prevent cross-contamination, each cell subset was processed individually, whereas patient and healthy donor samples were processed jointly. TCRB sequences were amplified from cDNA with the immunoSEQ multiplex PCR, producing 87-bp fragments spanning the CDR3 region. Sequencing of the amplicons was done on the Illumina HiSeq platform. The paper's data handling went like this. PCR bias was computationally corrected using synthetic template baselines, reads within Hamming distance 2 were collapsed, and singletons that could not be merged were discarded. Reads were aligned against IMGT to assign V, D and J genes, CDR3 length and insertions or deletions at six rearrangement sites. Within each subset, clonotype counts were normalized to sorted cell number, and only after that were true diversity and Gini coefficients computed with the tcR R package. The overlap coefficient, calculated on TCRB nucleotide sequences, was used to quantify repertoire sharing. TCRdb took this table from immuneACCESS and kept in-frame rearrangements with V and J called. Such tables lack part of the clones; where checked against another copy, unresolved V genes explain under half of the gap, and the rest is unexplained. D and trimming come from the DNA, and the V and J calls and clone size come from that table. For this sample the table gives more than 300,000 clones, of which approximately 8.2% were detected only once. Jointly, the top ten make up less than 0.45% of the sample.

Specimen: central memory CD4+ T cells from blood. The chain is assembled from TRBV6-1 and TRBJ2-1; the D gene assignment is ambiguous. The source of this sequence is a woman younger than 30 in good health. CDR3 protein: CASSEYGPTSSYNEQFF. Read as DNA, the sequence is TGTGCCAGCAGTGAATACGGACCTACAAGCTCCTACAATGAGCAGTTCTTC.